These T cell receptor beta chains were read from a single sample in a study of cytomegalovirus exposure and HLA in healthy donors. The data were produced by immunoSEQ multiplex PCR, yet TCRdb's version contains in-frame clones alone and is incomplete. The repertoire holds roughly 240,000 clones, with more than 75% as singletons. Sequencing was carried out using PBMCs. The origin of the receptors is a woman in her forties in good health and CMV-seropositive. Each CDR3 is given with its conserved first and last residue. D genes are given only for firm matches. Only part of the rows carry a size: once, few, many, or a class if the clone is expanded.

clone_size: .; j_call: TRBJ2-7; v_call: TRBV7-9; d_call: .; cdr3_nt: TGTTCCAGCAGCTTAGTAGGGGTCGAGCAGTACTTC; cdr3_aa: CSSSLVGVEQYF
clone_size: .; j_call: TRBJ1-1; v_call: TRBV11-3; d_call: TRBD1; cdr3_nt: TGTGCCAGCAGCTTAACGGCCGGACAGGGCGGGAACACTGAAGCTTTCTTT; cdr3_aa: CASSLTAGQGGNTEAFF
clone_size: .; j_call: TRBJ2-3; v_call: TRBV7-3; d_call: .; cdr3_nt: TGTGCCAGCAGCTTAATGGGCGGGGAGACAGATACGCAGTATTTT; cdr3_aa: CASSLMGGETDTQYF
clone_size: .; j_call: TRBJ1-2; v_call: TRBV6-1; d_call: .; cdr3_nt: TGTGCCAGCAGTCTCGTAAACTATGGCTACACCTTC; cdr3_aa: CASSLVNYGYTF
clone_size: few; j_call: TRBJ2-5; v_call: TRBV7-9; d_call: TRBD2; cdr3_nt: TGTTCCAGCAGCCTACGGGGGGAGGTACTGTACCAAGAGACCCAGTACTTC; cdr3_aa: CSSSLRGEVLYQETQYF
clone_size: .; j_call: TRBJ1-2; v_call: TRBV9; d_call: TRBD1; cdr3_nt: TGTGCCAGCAGCCAGGACAGGGACTATGGCTACACCTTC; cdr3_aa: CASSQDRDYGYTF
clone_size: few; j_call: TRBJ2-7; v_call: TRBV10-3; d_call: .; cdr3_nt: TGTGCCATCAGCCCAGGGTCCGCCGAGCAGTACTTC; cdr3_aa: CAISPGSAEQYF
clone_size: .; j_call: TRBJ1-3; v_call: TRBV11-3; d_call: .; cdr3_nt: TGTGCCAGCAGCTCTGAGTACTACTCTGGAAACACCATATATTTT; cdr3_aa: CASSSEYYSGNTIYF
clone_size: .; j_call: TRBJ2-3; v_call: TRBV11-2; d_call: TRBD1; cdr3_nt: TGTGCCAGCAGCAGGGACAGGTACACAGATACGCAGTATTTT; cdr3_aa: CASSRDRYTDTQYF
clone_size: once; j_call: TRBJ1-5; v_call: TRBV18; d_call: .; cdr3_nt: TGTGCCAGCTCACCACCCACGGCAGGACAGCCCCAGCATTTT; cdr3_aa: CASSPPTAGQPQHF
clone_size: .; j_call: TRBJ2-1; v_call: TRBV9; d_call: TRBD2; cdr3_nt: TGTGCCAGCAGCGGACGGTCTGACAGTGGACTAGCTGAGAGCTCCTACAATGAGCAGTTCTTC; cdr3_aa: CASSGRSDSGLAESSYNEQFF
clone_size: .; j_call: TRBJ1-2; v_call: TRBV9; d_call: .; cdr3_nt: TGTGCCAGCAACCCAGATTCTAGGGGATATGGCTACACCTTC; cdr3_aa: CASNPDSRGYGYTF
clone_size: .; j_call: TRBJ1-1; v_call: TRBV7-9; d_call: .; cdr3_nt: TGTGCCAGCAGCCATAACACTGAAGCTTTCTTT; cdr3_aa: CASSHNTEAFF
clone_size: once; j_call: TRBJ2-2; v_call: TRBV7-2; d_call: .; cdr3_nt: TGTGCCAGCAGCCCTCAGGGTTCAGGGGAGCTGTTTTTT; cdr3_aa: CASSPQGSGELFF
clone_size: .; j_call: TRBJ1-1; v_call: TRBV11-2; d_call: .; cdr3_nt: TGTGCCAGCAGCTTAGCGCAGGGACTGGAGAACACTGAAGCTTTCTTT; cdr3_aa: CASSLAQGLENTEAFF
clone_size: .; j_call: TRBJ1-5; v_call: TRBV2; d_call: TRBD1; cdr3_nt: TGTGCCAGCAGTGTCGACAGGGGGGATCAGCCCCAGCATTTT; cdr3_aa: CASSVDRGDQPQHF
clone_size: .; j_call: TRBJ2-6; v_call: TRBV10-3; d_call: .; cdr3_nt: TGTGCCATCAATAAGTCGGGACTCTCTGGGGCCAACGTCCTGACTTTC; cdr3_aa: CAINKSGLSGANVLTF
clone_size: .; j_call: TRBJ1-2; v_call: TRBV6-5; d_call: TRBD1; cdr3_nt: TGTGCCAGCAGTTACTGGGGACAGGGGCTGAGAAGGGGCTACACCTTC; cdr3_aa: CASSYWGQGLRRGYTF
clone_size: once; j_call: TRBJ2-7; v_call: TRBV6-5; d_call: .; cdr3_nt: TGTGCCAGCAGTTTTGTCGACCGTAGCCGCGAGCAGTACTTC; cdr3_aa: CASSFVDRSREQYF
clone_size: few; j_call: TRBJ2-1; v_call: TRBV4-1; d_call: TRBD2; cdr3_nt: TGCGCCAGCAGCCAAGCGGGAGGGAGGGATGAGCAGTTCTTC; cdr3_aa: CASSQAGGRDEQFF
clone_size: .; j_call: TRBJ1-1; v_call: TRBV6-5; d_call: TRBD1; cdr3_nt: TGTGCCAGCAGTTACCCGGGACAGATGAACACTGAAGCTTTCTTT; cdr3_aa: CASSYPGQMNTEAFF
clone_size: .; j_call: TRBJ1-2; v_call: TRBV27; d_call: .; cdr3_nt: TGTGCCAGCACCTCACAGGGATTTGGCTACACCTTC; cdr3_aa: CASTSQGFGYTF
clone_size: .; j_call: TRBJ1-2; v_call: TRBV18; d_call: .; cdr3_nt: TGTGCCAGCTCCCTGGGTGGGGGCAAAGTTGACTACACCTTC; cdr3_aa: CASSLGGGKVDYTF
clone_size: once; j_call: TRBJ2-2; v_call: TRBV7-3; d_call: TRBD1; cdr3_nt: TGTGCCAGCAGCCCCCACGGGACAGGGGACACCGGGGAGCTGTTTTTT; cdr3_aa: CASSPHGTGDTGELFF
clone_size: few; j_call: TRBJ1-3; v_call: TRBV19; d_call: .; cdr3_nt: TGTGCCAGTAGTATAGTACACACCAAAACTGGAAACACCATATATTTT; cdr3_aa: CASSIVHTKTGNTIYF
clone_size: .; j_call: TRBJ2-7; v_call: TRBV7-2; d_call: TRBD1; cdr3_nt: TGTGCCAGCAGCCAACAAGGGACAGGCGGGCAGAAGTACTTC; cdr3_aa: CASSQQGTGGQKYF
clone_size: .; j_call: TRBJ1-2; v_call: TRBV11-2; d_call: TRBD1; cdr3_nt: TGTGCCAGCAGCTTACGGGGGACAGGGGATGGCTACACCTTC; cdr3_aa: CASSLRGTGDGYTF
clone_size: .; j_call: TRBJ2-7; v_call: TRBV7-2; d_call: TRBD2; cdr3_nt: TGTGCCAGCAGCCAAAGCGGGGGCCTCTCCGAGCAGTACTTC; cdr3_aa: CASSQSGGLSEQYF
clone_size: .; j_call: TRBJ2-7; v_call: TRBV7-8; d_call: .; cdr3_nt: TGTGCCAGCAGCGTTAGAGAGCGGGCCACCTACGAGCAGTACTTC; cdr3_aa: CASSVRERATYEQYF
clone_size: .; j_call: TRBJ1-5; v_call: TRBV9; d_call: TRBD1; cdr3_nt: TGTGCCAGCAGCGTAGGGACAGGTGTAGAGCCCCAGCATTTT; cdr3_aa: CASSVGTGVEPQHF
clone_size: few; j_call: TRBJ2-3; v_call: TRBV27; d_call: .; cdr3_nt: TGTGCCAGCAGTCCAGGGTGGGGAAGCACAGATACGCAGTATTTT; cdr3_aa: CASSPGWGSTDTQYF
clone_size: .; j_call: TRBJ2-7; v_call: TRBV9; d_call: .; cdr3_nt: TGTGCCAGCAGCGCGCCGACAGGGAGGGAGCAGTACTTC; cdr3_aa: CASSAPTGREQYF
clone_size: .; j_call: TRBJ2-1; v_call: TRBV5-1; d_call: .; cdr3_nt: TGCGCCAGCAGCTTGGACAGGGTCCTCTACAATGAGCAGTTCTTC; cdr3_aa: CASSLDRVLYNEQFF
clone_size: .; j_call: TRBJ2-1; v_call: TRBV2; d_call: TRBD2; cdr3_nt: TGTGCCAGCAGTGAGCGGGGGGGCCTATACAATGAGCAGTTCTTC; cdr3_aa: CASSERGGLYNEQFF
clone_size: .; j_call: TRBJ1-1; v_call: TRBV20-1; d_call: .; cdr3_nt: TGCAGTGCTTTGGGCCCTGCTGAAGCTTTCTTT; cdr3_aa: CSALGPAEAFF
clone_size: .; j_call: TRBJ1-1; v_call: TRBV7-9; d_call: .; cdr3_nt: TGTGCCAGCAGCCTGTGGGGGGAGACTGAAGCTTTCTTT; cdr3_aa: CASSLWGETEAFF
clone_size: .; j_call: TRBJ2-7; v_call: TRBV18; d_call: TRBD1; cdr3_nt: TGTGCCAGCTCACCCGGACAGGGCGCCGAGCAGTACTTC; cdr3_aa: CASSPGQGAEQYF
clone_size: .; j_call: TRBJ1-2; v_call: TRBV6-1; d_call: .; cdr3_nt: TGTGCCAGCAGTGAAGCGACAGGCGGCCCCTATGGCTACACCTTC; cdr3_aa: CASSEATGGPYGYTF
clone_size: .; j_call: TRBJ2-6; v_call: TRBV6-5; d_call: .; cdr3_nt: TGTGCCAGCAGTTCAGGCTCCGGGGCCAACGTCCTGACTTTC; cdr3_aa: CASSSGSGANVLTF
clone_size: .; j_call: TRBJ2-7; v_call: TRBV27; d_call: .; cdr3_nt: TGTGCCAGCAGTTGGGCAGGGGATTCCTACGAGCAGTACTTC; cdr3_aa: CASSWAGDSYEQYF
clone_size: .; j_call: TRBJ2-2; v_call: TRBV29-1; d_call: .; cdr3_nt: TGCAGCGTTACAGGGAACACCGGGGAGCTGTTTTTT; cdr3_aa: CSVTGNTGELFF
clone_size: .; j_call: TRBJ2-5; v_call: TRBV4-1; d_call: .; cdr3_nt: TGCGCCAGCAGCCCTTTGGGGCATCAACGGCCCCCCCAGTACTTC; cdr3_aa: CASSPLGHQRPPQYF
clone_size: .; j_call: TRBJ2-2; v_call: TRBV2; d_call: .; cdr3_nt: TGTGCCAGCAGTGGGCTAGTAGGCACCGGGGAGCTGTTTTTT; cdr3_aa: CASSGLVGTGELFF
clone_size: .; j_call: TRBJ1-5; v_call: TRBV7-2; d_call: TRBD1; cdr3_nt: TGTGCCAGCAGCCCGCGGGACAGGGGATGGCCCCAGCATTTT; cdr3_aa: CASSPRDRGWPQHF
clone_size: .; j_call: TRBJ1-1; v_call: TRBV4-2; d_call: TRBD1; cdr3_nt: TGTGCCAGCAGCACGGACAGGGGGCTCACTGAAGCTTTCTTT; cdr3_aa: CASSTDRGLTEAFF
clone_size: .; j_call: TRBJ1-4; v_call: TRBV5-4; d_call: .; cdr3_nt: TGTGCCAGCAGCTCGACCGGGGGTAATGAAAAACTGTTTTTT; cdr3_aa: CASSSTGGNEKLFF
clone_size: .; j_call: TRBJ2-2; v_call: TRBV7-2; d_call: .; cdr3_nt: TGTGCCAGCAGCTTAGTTCTCGCCGGGGAGCTGTTTTTT; cdr3_aa: CASSLVLAGELFF
clone_size: .; j_call: TRBJ2-1; v_call: TRBV12-5; d_call: TRBD2; cdr3_nt: TGTGCTAGTGGTAGGGGGACTAGCGGGATCAATGAGCAGTTCTTC; cdr3_aa: CASGRGTSGINEQFF
clone_size: .; j_call: TRBJ1-5; v_call: TRBV19; d_call: TRBD1; cdr3_nt: TGTGCCAGTAGTAGTGGCGGGACAGCGCCGCCCCAGCCCCAGCATTTT; cdr3_aa: CASSSGGTAPPQPQHF